This T cell receptor beta chain was found in a study of shared clonotypes between healthy human individuals. Study-level background: A couple of women and a few men aged 18 to 49 made up the donors.

The study, taken as a whole, reports: The generation probabilities recorded for non-shared clonotypes fell below those of clonotypes shared by all four donors. Few donors restricted represented genetic and exposure-history diversity.

The naive CD8 fraction comprised CD45RO-negative cells positively selected for CCR7 and excluded terminally differentiated effector memory CD45RA+ cells. For every subset, genomic DNA was evenly distributed across several immunoSEQ plates. Produced via immunoSEQ multiplex PCR; TCRdb's table is partial and in-frame only. The profile shows approximately 810,000 clones, almost 95% of them singletons. In regard to this clone: Its matching antigen is unknown.

The CDR3 is 18 amino acids. After removal of 3 bases from V and 7 bases from J, the junction contained 15 bases not matched to a gene. Germline values: CDR1 SNHLY, CDR2 FYNNEI. Sample: naive CD8+ T cells sorted from blood. This sequence originates from a man aged 30 to 45 in good health. The chain combines TRBV2 with TRBJ2-2; 9 nucleotides agree with TRBD2. The DNA for the CDR3 is TGTGCCAGCAGTGACCCCACAGGGGTAGCGGGAGTTGTCGGGGAGCTGTTTTTT. Protein sequence: CASSDPTGVAGVVGELFF.